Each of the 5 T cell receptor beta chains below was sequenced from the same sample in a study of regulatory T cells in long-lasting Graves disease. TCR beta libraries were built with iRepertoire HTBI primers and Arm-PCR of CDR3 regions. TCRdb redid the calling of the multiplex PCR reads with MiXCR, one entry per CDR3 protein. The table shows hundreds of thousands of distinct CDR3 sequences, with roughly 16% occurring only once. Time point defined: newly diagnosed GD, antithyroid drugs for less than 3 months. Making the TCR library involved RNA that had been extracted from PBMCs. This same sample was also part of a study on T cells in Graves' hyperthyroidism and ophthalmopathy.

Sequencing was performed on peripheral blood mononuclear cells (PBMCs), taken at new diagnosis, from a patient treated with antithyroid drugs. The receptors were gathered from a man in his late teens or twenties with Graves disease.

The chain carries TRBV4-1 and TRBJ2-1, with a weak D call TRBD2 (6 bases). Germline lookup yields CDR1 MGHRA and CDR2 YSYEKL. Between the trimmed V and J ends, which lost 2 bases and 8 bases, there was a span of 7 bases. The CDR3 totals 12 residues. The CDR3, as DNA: TGCGCCAGCAGCCAAAGGGAGGATGAGCAGTTCTTC. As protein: CASSQREDEQFF.

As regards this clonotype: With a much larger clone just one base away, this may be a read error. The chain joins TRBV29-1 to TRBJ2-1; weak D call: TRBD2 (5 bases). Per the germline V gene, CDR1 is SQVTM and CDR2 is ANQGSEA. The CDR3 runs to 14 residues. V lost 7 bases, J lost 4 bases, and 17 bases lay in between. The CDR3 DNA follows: TGCAGCGCTGGGAGAGGACCAGAATACAATGAGCAGTTCTTC. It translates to CSAGRGPEYNEQFF.

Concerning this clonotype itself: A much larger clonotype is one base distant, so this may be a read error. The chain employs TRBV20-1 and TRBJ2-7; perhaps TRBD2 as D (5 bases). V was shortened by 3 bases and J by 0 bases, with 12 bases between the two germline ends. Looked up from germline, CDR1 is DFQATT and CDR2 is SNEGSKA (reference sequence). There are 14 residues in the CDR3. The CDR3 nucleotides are TGCAGTGCTAGTTGCGGACTTTCCTCCTACGAGCAGTACTTC. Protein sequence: CSASCGLSSYEQYF.

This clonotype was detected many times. CDR3 in DNA: TGTGCCATCGGGACCGCAGAGCTGTTTTTT. It yields the protein CAIGTAELFF. The genes are TRBV10-3 and TRBJ2-2; tentatively, D is TRBD1 or TRBD2 (5 bases each). Trimming shortened V by 8 bases and J by 11 bases, and 9 bases separated the two germline ends. The length of the CDR3 is 10 residues. Germline CDR1 and CDR2: ENHRY and SYGVKD.

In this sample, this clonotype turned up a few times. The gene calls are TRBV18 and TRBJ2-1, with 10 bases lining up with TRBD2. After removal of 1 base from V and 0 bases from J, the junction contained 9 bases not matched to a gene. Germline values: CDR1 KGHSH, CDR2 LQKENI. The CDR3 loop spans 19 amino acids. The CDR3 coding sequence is TGTGCCAGCTCACCACGTCTAGCGGGAGCCCTCAACTCCTACAATGAGCAGTTCTTC. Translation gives CASSPRLAGALNSYNEQFF. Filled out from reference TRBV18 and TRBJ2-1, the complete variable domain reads NAGVMQNPRHLVRRRGQEARLRCSPMKGHSHVYWYRQLPEEGLKFMVYLQKENIIDESGMPKERFSAEFPKEGPSILRIQQVVRGDSAAYFCASSPRLAGALNSYNEQFFGPGTRLTVL.